This is a list of T cell receptor beta chains from one sample in a study of T cell responses to AZD1222 COVID-19 vaccine. Repertoires were generated with immunoSEQ multiplex PCR, while TCRdb's copy carries only in-frame clones and drops some. The sample includes about 100,000 clones, 88% of them seen just once. Source: peripheral blood, taken on day 0 of AZD1222 vaccination. These receptors were obtained from an adult in good health. CDR3s include the opening cysteine and the closing phenylalanine or tryptophan. D genes are given only for firm matches. Part of the rows lack a size; the others show once, few, many or a class for expanded clones.

>TRBV19|NA|TRBJ2-7|TRBD2
TGTGCCAGTAGCCAATCCCCGTCCGGGACTAGACCTTACGAGCAGTACTTC
CASSQSPSGTRPYEQYF
>TRBV7-3|NA|TRBJ1-6|TRBD1
TGTGCCAGCAGCCCCCAGGGGGCCAATTCACCCCTCCACTTT
CASSPQGANSPLHF
>TRBV5-1|NA|TRBJ2-1|TRBD1
TGCGCCAGCAGCACCCGGACAGGGAGCTCCTACAATGAGCAGTTCTTC
CASSTRTGSSYNEQFF
>TRBV3-1/TRBV3-2|NA|TRBJ2-2|NA
TGTGCCAGCAGCCAGACTAAACTAGTATTGACCGGGGAGCTGTTTTTT
CASSQTKLVLTGELFF
>TRBV6-4|NA|TRBJ2-5|NA
TGTGCCAGCAGTGACCTAGCCGGAGAGACCCAGTACTTC
CASSDLAGETQYF
>TRBV7-2|NA|TRBJ2-7|NA
TGTGCCAGCAGCGAGGTGGTGATTAGTTCCTACGAGCAGTACTTC
CASSEVVISSYEQYF
>TRBV18|few|TRBJ2-7|TRBD2
TGTGCCAGCTCAGGCGGGACTAGCGGGAGGGCCAATTACGAGCAGTACTTC
CASSGGTSGRANYEQYF
>TRBV4-2|few|TRBJ2-1|TRBD2
TGTGCCAGCAGCCAACACCCTTTAGCGGGAGATGAGCAGTTCTTC
CASSQHPLAGDEQFF
>TRBV24-1|NA|TRBJ2-2|NA
TGTGCCACCAGTTCCGGGGGTCAAAACACCGGGGAGCTGTTTTTT
CATSSGGQNTGELFF
>TRBV27|once|TRBJ1-1|NA
TGTGCCAGCAGTTCCCTCCTTCACTCGGCAGCTTTCTTT
CASSSLLHSAAFF
>TRBV28|NA|TRBJ2-1|TRBD2
TGTGCCAGCGGTCGGGAAGGGGAGGGCCGGCCCTACAATGAGCAGTTCTTC
CASGREGEGRPYNEQFF
>TRBV7-6|once|TRBJ1-1|NA
TGTGCCAGCAGCCCAGGGGATCCGAACACTGAAGCTTTCTTT
CASSPGDPNTEAFF
>TRBV20-1|NA|TRBJ2-1|NA
TGCAGTGCTAGTCGTGGGGAAGGGGGCAATGAGCAGTTCTTC
CSASRGEGGNEQFF
>TRBV7-2|NA|TRBJ2-7|NA
TGTGCCAGCAGCTCGGACTACGCGAGGGAGCAGTACTTC
CASSSDYAREQYF
>TRBV14|NA|TRBJ1-1|NA
TGTGCCAGCAGCCAAGATATGGCGGTAGAGAACACTGAAGCTTTCTTT
CASSQDMAVENTEAFF
>TRBV24-1|NA|TRBJ2-3|NA
TGTGCCACCAGTGATCCTGGACCGAACACAGATACGCAGTATTTT
CATSDPGPNTDTQYF
>TRBV2|NA|TRBJ1-5|NA
TGTGCCAGCAGTGAAGATATAGGTGACGCTAATCAGCCCCAGCATTTT
CASSEDIGDANQPQHF
>TRBV28|NA|TRBJ1-3|NA
TGTGCCACCAAAGGGGAGGGGGTAATCGGAAACACCATATATTTT
CATKGEGVIGNTIYF
>TRBV11-2|NA|TRBJ2-7|TRBD2
TGTGCCAGCAGCTTACTCGGGGGGGCTGGGGACGAGCAGTACTTC
CASSLLGGAGDEQYF
>TRBV3-1/TRBV3-2|NA|TRBJ2-7|TRBD1
TGTGCCAGCAGGCGAGGGGACAGTAAGGACGAGCAGTACTTC
CASRRGDSKDEQYF
>TRBV5-4|NA|TRBJ1-1|NA
TGTGCCAGCAGCTCTGGAGGTCTCGAGGCTGAAGCTTTCTTT
CASSSGGLEAEAFF
>TRBV9|NA|TRBJ2-1|NA
TGTGCCAGCAGCCCCCGCCTTGGGGGAAACAATGAGCAGTTCTTC
CASSPRLGGNNEQFF
>TRBV5-4|NA|TRBJ1-1|NA
TGTGCCAGCAGCTTGCAATACACTGAAGCTTTCTTT
CASSLQYTEAFF
>TRBV5-1|once|TRBJ2-1|TRBD1
TGCGCCAGCAGCCCCACGGGCCTAGGGGGCACCTACAATGAGCAGTTCTTC
CASSPTGLGGTYNEQFF
>TRBV6-1|NA|TRBJ2-1|TRBD2
TGTGCCAGCAGTGCCAGGACTAGCGGGAGTAGCTATGAGCAGTTCTTC
CASSARTSGSSYEQFF
>TRBV7-2|NA|TRBJ2-7|NA
TGTGCCAGCAGCTTATCGCAGGGGCCCTACGAGCAGTACTTC
CASSLSQGPYEQYF
>TRBV10-2|NA|TRBJ1-2|NA
TGCGCCAGCAGTGAGACTCCGACAGGCACGTATGGCTACACCTTC
CASSETPTGTYGYTF
>TRBV19|once|TRBJ2-4|TRBD2
TGTGCCAGTAGTATAGGATCCGCGGGAGGGCACATTCAGTACTTC
CASSIGSAGGHIQYF
>TRBV27|NA|TRBJ1-1|NA
TGTGCCAGCAGTTTCGAAGGGAACACTGAAGCTTTCTTT
CASSFEGNTEAFF